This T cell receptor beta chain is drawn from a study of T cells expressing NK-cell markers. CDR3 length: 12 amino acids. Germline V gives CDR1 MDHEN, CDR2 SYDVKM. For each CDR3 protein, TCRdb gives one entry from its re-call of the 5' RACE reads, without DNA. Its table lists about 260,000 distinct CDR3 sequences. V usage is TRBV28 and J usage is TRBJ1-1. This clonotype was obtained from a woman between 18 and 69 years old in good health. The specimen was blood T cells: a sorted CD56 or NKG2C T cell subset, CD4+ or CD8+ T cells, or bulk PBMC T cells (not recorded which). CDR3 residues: CASHDTHTEAFF.